What follows describes a single T cell receptor beta chain. These data are taken from a study of blood T cell repertoires in COVID-19. Study-wide background: Samples taken during acute and convalescent COVID-19 were collected in the United States, Italy and Spain.

Per the study methods: The authors estimated nucleated cell counts from reference gene primer amplification. Sequencing used immunoSEQ multiplex PCR; TCRdb keeps in-frame clones, though not all of them. V, J and clone size derive from that table, while D and trimming were established from the DNA sequence. Of roughly 150,000 clones listed, roughly 84% were seen once; the top ten hold about a tenth. The sample was peripheral blood. This TCR came from a man aged 70 or older with active or convalescent COVID-19.

The CDR3 here is CAWSVRAGTDTQYF. DNA of the CDR3: TGTGCCTGGAGTGTACGAGCGGGCACAGATACGCAGTATTTT. The rearrangement joins TRBV30 to TRBJ2-3; perhaps TRBD2 as D (5 bases). This CDR3 has 14 amino acids. V dropped 0 bases and J dropped 1 base, with 8 bases sitting between them. Germline V lookup: CDR1 GTSNPN, CDR2 SVGIG (reference sequence).